The 5 T cell receptor beta chains listed next were all sequenced from one sample in a study of T cells in Graves' hyperthyroidism and ophthalmopathy (dated by TCRdb to the late 2010s). The method was multiplex PCR. Sequencing instrument: Illumina HiSeq 2000. The TCR beta CDR3 regions were amplified from the RNA transcripts. A first-round RT-PCR of the TCR CDR3 used the HTBI primer set with the Qiagen OneStep RT-PCR kit. The raw public reads went through TCRdb reprocessing: fastp at Q25, MiXCR clone calling, in-frame beta chains kept. Entries that share a CDR3 protein sequence are merged under the most common genes and DNA. This sample comprises around 420,000 distinct CDR3 sequences, about 13% of them detected only once. The top ten clones comprise 5% to 6% of the sample. The sequenced sample was blood. The receptors stem from a young woman with Graves' hyperthyroidism.

This clonotype was seen a few times. The chain joins TRBV12-3 or TRBV12-4 to TRBJ1-2; perhaps TRBD1 as D (6 bases). Trimming shortened V by 3 bases and J by 4 bases, and 15 bases separated the two germline ends. The CDR3 totals 15 residues. The CDR3 here is CASSLTGREPYGYTF. The CDR3 DNA sequence: TGTGCCAGCAGTTTGACAGGAAGGGAGCCCTATGGCTACACCTTC.

This clonotype was counted at least ten times. V is TRBV12-3 or TRBV12-4 and J is TRBJ1-2; D not certain. V gave up 3 bases and J gave up 0 bases, with 11 bases separating them. The CDR3 extends over 15 amino acids. The CDR3 bases are TGTGCCAGCAGTTTTTTAGGCAGCTCTAACTATGGCTACACCTTC. Its protein product is CASSFLGSSNYGYTF.

This clonotype was seen at least ten times. The rearrangement links TRBV18 to TRBJ2-1; 7 nucleotides align to TRBD2. CDR1 is KGHSH and CDR2 is LQKENI in the germline V gene. This CDR3 has 15 amino acids. V shed 8 bases and J 0 bases; nucleotides not matched to a gene: 7. The CDR3 protein is CASSPSGGSYNEQFF. DNA of the CDR3: TGTGCCAGCAGTCCTAGCGGAGGCTCCTACAATGAGCAGTTCTTC.

This clonotype appeared a few times. The DNA of the CDR3 is TGTGCCAGTAGTATAGTAACAGGGAAAAGCAATCAGCCCCAGCATTTT. This sequence encodes CASSIVTGKSNQPQHF. The chain links TRBV19 to TRBJ1-5, with D possibly being TRBD1 (6 bases). CDR3 size: 16 residues. Germline V CDR1 and CDR2: LNHDA, SQIVND (reference sequence). Trimming shortened V by 1 base and J by 1 base, and 11 bases separated the two germline ends.

At least ten counts were recorded for this clonotype. The gene calls are TRBV27 and TRBJ2-1, with 13 nucleotides matching TRBD2. The V gene end was trimmed by 4 bases and the J gene end by 10 bases; junction bases not matched to a gene: 7. Germline values: CDR1 MNHEY, CDR2 SMNVEV (reference sequence). The CDR3 is made up of 15 amino acids. The CDR3 here is CASSSLAGGWMEQFF. The CDR3 DNA reads TGTGCCAGCAGTTCACTAGCGGGGGGGTGGATGGAGCAGTTCTTC.